The clone carrying this T cell receptor (beta chain) was observed a few times. Its antigen is unknown. Since no conserved phenylalanine or tryptophan closes the CDR3, a read error is the likely cause. Total RNA amounting to 450 to 500 ng was the source from which TCR beta cDNA was made with a constant-region primer. It was through three nested multiplex PCR rounds of slightly modified ARM-PCR that TCR beta libraries arose. The two initial PCR rounds, roughly 10 cycles each, used TRBV1-TRBV30 forward and C-beta reverse primers. TCRdb re-derived calls from the multiplex PCR reads in MiXCR, one entry per CDR3 protein. The sample comprises tens of thousands of distinct CDR3 sequences, about 80% of which are singletons, and around 23% rests with the top ten. The germline CDR1 and CDR2 sequences are SGHAT and FQNNGV. The CDR3 contains 15 residues. With 10 bases clipped from V and 2 bases from J, the junction kept 13 bases outside the gene matches.

This record comes from a study of tumor-infiltrating lymphocytes in primary liver carcinoma. In the study overall: Stage T1-T3 N0M0 tumors spanned about 4.2 to 10 cm. Study conclusions and caveats: Blood's top-250-clone fraction was significantly lower than that of tumors (p = 0.039). Present in all five tumor regions were only about 8-25% of the top clones.

Unsorted bulk tissue, 20-30 mg of it, served as the source for co-extraction of RNA and DNA. Tumor samples were assessed, and every one had over 75% viable tumor cells. The rearrangement joins TRBV11-2 to TRBJ2-7; 8 bases agree with TRBD1. This sequence originates from a man aged 40-49 years with primary liver carcinoma and hepatitis B virus infection. Sequencing was done on a sample of liver tumor tissue from sampling region 2. Noted subset: tumor region T2, inferior pole. CDR3 amino acids: CANSLGRGLTYEQYL. The CDR3 nucleotides read TGTGCCAATAGCTTAGGCAGGGGGCTTACCTACGAGCAGTACCTC.